This record covers a single T cell receptor (beta chain). The antigen remains undetermined. The PCR made use of 60 Vbeta and 13 Jbeta primers. Per the study methods: Counted up in a later analysis, unique TCR beta chains came to some 72 million, with about 9.9 million shared. The table came from immunoSEQ multiplex PCR; TCRdb's copy has only in-frame clones and leaves some out. V, J and clone size were drawn from that table, and D and trimming were deduced from the DNA. The repertoire holds about 200,000 clones, with around 78% as singletons. CDR1 is MNHNY and CDR2 is SVGAGI in the germline V gene (reference sequence). The CDR3 is 12 residues long. Trimming removed 8 bases at V and 2 bases at J, with 10 bases between. This entry is derived from a study of cytomegalovirus exposure and HLA in healthy donors. Notes on the study in general: Researchers left out some V segments, among them TRBV6-2 and TRBV6-3, as indistinguishable. In a later analysis, TCR beta V- and J-gene trimming was associated with a missense DCLRE1C variant.

The clonotype was recovered from a young woman in good health and CMV-seropositive. The source material was PBMCs. The chain combines TRBV6-6 with TRBJ2-7; tentative D call: TRBD2 (5 bases). The CDR3 protein is CASEGSTYEQYF. In DNA form, the CDR3 reads TGTGCCAGCGAGGGCAGCACCTACGAGCAGTACTTC.